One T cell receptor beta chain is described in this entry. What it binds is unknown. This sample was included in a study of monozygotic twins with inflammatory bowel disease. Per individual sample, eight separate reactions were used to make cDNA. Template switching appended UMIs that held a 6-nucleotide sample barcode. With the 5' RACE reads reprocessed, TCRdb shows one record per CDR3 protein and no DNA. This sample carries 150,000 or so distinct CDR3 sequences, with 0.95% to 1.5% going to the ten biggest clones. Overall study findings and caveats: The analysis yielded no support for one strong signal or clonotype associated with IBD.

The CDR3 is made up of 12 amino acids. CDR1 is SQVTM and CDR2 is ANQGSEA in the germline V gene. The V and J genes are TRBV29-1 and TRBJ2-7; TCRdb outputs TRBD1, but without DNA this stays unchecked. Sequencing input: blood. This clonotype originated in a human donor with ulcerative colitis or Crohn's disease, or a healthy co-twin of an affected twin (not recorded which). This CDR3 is CSVDRGYGEQYF.